This T cell receptor (beta chain) is from a study of blood T cell repertoires in COVID-19. On the study more broadly: From the United States, Italy and Spain came samples of acute and convalescent COVID-19. Nucleic acid was either cDNA or gDNA, and it came from T cells, B-cell-depleted T cells, or PBMCs.

In the authors' workflow: For nucleated cells, counts were estimated from reference gene primer amplification. Only in-frame clones appear in the TCRdb table, and some are missing; sequencing was by immunoSEQ multiplex PCR. From that table come the V and J calls and clone size; the DNA was used to work out D and trimming. The table includes 200,000 to 250,000 clones, about 84% detected once. Participant age was roughly 18 to 89 years, and participants resided in approximately 24 US areas. The CDR3 spans 22 residues. Losses at the gene ends were 0 bases for V and 2 bases for J; bases not matched to a gene: 20. CDR1 LGHNA and CDR2 YSLEER come from the germline V gene.

The chain uses TRBV4-3 and TRBJ2-1; 9 bases match TRBD2. This TCR derives from a woman between 50 and 59 years old who had recovered from COVID-19. Sequencing was carried out using PBMCs or T cells enriched from blood (not recorded which). The CDR3 nucleotides read TGCGCCAGCAGCCAAGAAGGGCGGCTAGCGGGAATCAAACTAACAACCTACAATGAGCAGTTCTTC. It translates to CASSQEGRLAGIKLTTYNEQFF.